The 9 T cell receptor beta chains given below trace back to one sample, sequenced in a study of CD8+ T cells in alopecia areata. Once RNA had been extracted, it was reverse transcribed into cDNA to act as the sequencing template. TCRdb keeps only in-frame clones here, not all; method: immunoSEQ multiplex PCR. Here the sample spans 200,000 to 250,000 clones, 50% to 65% being singletons. This specimen consisted of CD4+ T cells sorted from blood, obtained at week 0. The receptor source for this set is a human donor with alopecia areata.

The rearrangement links TRBV30 to TRBJ2-7; no firm D call. Per the germline V gene, CDR1 is GTSNPN and CDR2 is SVGIG (reference sequence). The V and J ends lost 4 bases and 6 bases respectively, with 10 bases between them. This CDR3 is 11 amino acids long. The CDR3 reads CAWTQSREQYF. In DNA form, the CDR3 reads TGTGCCTGGACCCAAAGCCGCGAGCAGTACTTC. Variable domain in full (rest from reference TRBV30 and TRBJ2-7): SQTIHQWPATLVQPVGSPLSLECTVEGTSNPNLYWYRQAAGRGLQLLFYSVGIGQISSEVPQNLSASRPQDRQFILSSKKLLLSDSGFYLCAWTQSREQYFGPGTRLTVT.

Only a few counts were recorded for this clone. The chain has TRBV29-1 and TRBJ2-4; tentative D call: TRBD2 (6 bases). The CDR3 totals 15 residues. CDR1 and CDR2 from the germline V gene are SQVTM and ANQGSEA. Trimming took off 4 bases at V and 8 bases at J, with 21 bases between the two ends. The CDR3 DNA sequence: TGCAGCGTTGGACGATGGGACTCCAAGGAGGACATTCAGTACTTC. Protein sequence: CSVGRWDSKEDIQYF.

V usage is TRBV25-1 and J usage is TRBJ1-1; a weak D match, TRBD1 (6 bases). The germline V and J ends were trimmed by 6 bases and 1 base, with 12 bases remaining between them. The CDR3 extends over 14 amino acids. Germline V gives CDR1 MGHDK, CDR2 SYGVNS. The CDR3 DNA is TGTGCCAGCAGGACCGGGACATGGAACACTGAAGCTTTCTTT. It is translated as CASRTGTWNTEAFF.

This clone was detected only a few times. The DNA for the CDR3 is TGTGCCAGCAGCCCCCAGGGGGACACTGGAAACACCATATATTTT. Translation gives CASSPQGDTGNTIYF. V and J are TRBV7-2 and TRBJ1-3; TRBD1 aligns across 7 bases. Germline CDR1 SGHTA, CDR2 FQGNSA. The CDR3 covers 15 residues. Trimming at V came to 5 bases and at J to 2 bases, leaving 6 bases not matched to a gene.

V and J are TRBV2 and TRBJ1-1; no firm D call. Trimming removed 6 bases from V and 10 bases from J, with 18 bases in between. Germline V gene lookup returns CDR1 SNHLY and CDR2 FYNNEI. The CDR3 is made up of 13 amino acids. This CDR3 is CASSTPGAWGAFF. The CDR3 bases are TGTGCCAGCAGCACGCCGGGCGCCTGGGGAGCTTTCTTT.

This clone came up a few times. The gene calls are TRBV29-1 and TRBJ1-5; no firm D call. Trimming removed 6 bases from V and 0 bases from J, with 6 bases in between. The CDR3 extends over 12 amino acids. Germline V lookup: CDR1 SQVTM, CDR2 ANQGSEA. The CDR3 sequence is CSVGYSNQPQHF. As DNA, the CDR3 is TGCAGCGTCGGATATAGCAATCAGCCCCAGCATTTT.

The chain joins TRBV4-1 to TRBJ1-4; D is ambiguous. There are 11 residues in the CDR3. Germline V lookup: CDR1 MGHRA, CDR2 YSYEKL. The V gene lost 2 bases and the J gene lost 13 bases, with 8 bases spanning the gap. The CDR3 nucleotides read TGCGCCAGCAGCCAATCCCGATTACTGTTTTTT. Protein: CASSQSRLLFF.

This clone was observed a few times. This rearrangement joins TRBV18 to TRBJ2-1; 12 positions match TRBD2. The ends lost 6 bases at V and 5 bases at J; junction bases unmatched: 17. CDR3 length: 19 residues. Germline V CDR1 and CDR2: KGHSH, LQKENI. The CDR3 nucleotides read TGTGCCAGCTCCCCTCTAGCGGGAGGGCCTGCTAACAATCACAATGAGCAGTTCTTC. Protein sequence: CASSPLAGGPANNHNEQFF.

The J gene is TRBJ2-7, the V gene TRBV18, with TRBD1 as a possible D gene (5 bases). Trimming took 10 bases from V and 3 from J, leaving 13 bases between them. The CDR3 extends over 12 amino acids. Germline lookup yields CDR1 KGHSH and CDR2 LQKENI. The CDR3 DNA sequence: TGTGCCACCAATCAGGGCAGCTACGAGCAGTACTTC. It translates to CATNQGSYEQYF.